Reported below is one T cell receptor beta chain. Antigen specificity is unknown. Unmatched junction bases numbered 8, after V lost 0 bases and J lost 5 bases. Germline assignment: CDR1 SGHNT and CDR2 YENEEA. The CDR3 has 16 amino acids. Time point defined: persistent/refractory GD, antithyroid drugs over 5 years with positive TRAb. With RNA extracted from PBMCs as input, the TCR library was made. The data derive from a study of regulatory T cells in long-lasting Graves disease. Whole-study results and caveats: The study found TRBV28, TRBJ1-2 and TRBJ2-5 favored in persistent disease.

Both iRepertoire HTBI primers and Arm-PCR of CDR3 regions were used to build the TCR beta libraries. MiXCR, run by TCRdb on the multiplex PCR reads, gives a single entry per CDR3 protein. The table has 300,000 to 400,000 distinct CDR3 sequences, about 18% seen once. The J gene is TRBJ2-7, the V gene TRBV11-3; 9 bases are a match to TRBD2. This sequence was found in a female donor with Graves disease. The sequencing used peripheral blood mononuclear cells (PBMCs), collected when the disease was refractory, from a patient treated with antithyroid drugs. The CDR3 here is CASSLEPGLADHEQYF. DNA for the CDR3: TGTGCCAGCAGCTTAGAACCGGGACTAGCCGACCACGAGCAGTACTTC.